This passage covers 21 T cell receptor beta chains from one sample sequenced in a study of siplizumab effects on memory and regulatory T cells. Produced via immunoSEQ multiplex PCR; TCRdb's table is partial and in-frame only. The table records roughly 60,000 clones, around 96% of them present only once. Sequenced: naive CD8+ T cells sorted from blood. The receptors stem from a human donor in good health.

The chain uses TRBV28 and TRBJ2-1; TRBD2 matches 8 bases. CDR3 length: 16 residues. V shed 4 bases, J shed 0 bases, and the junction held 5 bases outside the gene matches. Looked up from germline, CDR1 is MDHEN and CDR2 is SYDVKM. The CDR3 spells CASSYDRGGSYNEQFF. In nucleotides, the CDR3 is TGTGCCAGCAGTTATGACCGGGGGGGCTCCTACAATGAGCAGTTCTTC.

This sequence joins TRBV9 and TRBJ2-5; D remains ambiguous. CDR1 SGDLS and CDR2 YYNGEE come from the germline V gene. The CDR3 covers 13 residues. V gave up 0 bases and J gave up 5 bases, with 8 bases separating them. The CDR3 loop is CASSVDPGETQYF. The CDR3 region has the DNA TGTGCCAGCAGCGTAGATCCCGGCGAGACCCAGTACTTC. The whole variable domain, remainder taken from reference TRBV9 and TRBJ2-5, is DSGVTQTPKHLITATGQRVTLRCSPRSGDLSVYWYQQSLDQGLQFLIQYYNGEERAKGNILERFSAQQFPDLHSELNLSSLELGDSALYFCASSVDPGETQYFGPGTRLLVL.

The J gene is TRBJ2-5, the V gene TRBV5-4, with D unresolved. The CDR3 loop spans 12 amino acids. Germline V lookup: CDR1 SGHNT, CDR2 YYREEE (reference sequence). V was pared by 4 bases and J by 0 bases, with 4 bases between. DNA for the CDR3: TGTGCCAGCAGCGGGGACCAAGAGACCCAGTACTTC. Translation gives CASSGDQETQYF.

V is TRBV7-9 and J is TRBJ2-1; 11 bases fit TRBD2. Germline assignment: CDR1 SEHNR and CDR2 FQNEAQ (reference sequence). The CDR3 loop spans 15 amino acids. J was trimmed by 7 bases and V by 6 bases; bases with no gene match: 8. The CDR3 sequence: CASRLSSGGYNEQFF. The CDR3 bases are TGTGCCAGCAGACTTTCTAGCGGGGGGTATAATGAGCAGTTCTTC.

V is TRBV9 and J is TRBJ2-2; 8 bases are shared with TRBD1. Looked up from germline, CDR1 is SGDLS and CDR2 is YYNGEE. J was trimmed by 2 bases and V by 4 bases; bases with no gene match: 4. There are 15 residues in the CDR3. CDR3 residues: CASSSGQGNTGELFF. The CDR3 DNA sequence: TGTGCCAGCAGCTCCGGACAGGGAAACACCGGGGAGCTGTTTTTT.

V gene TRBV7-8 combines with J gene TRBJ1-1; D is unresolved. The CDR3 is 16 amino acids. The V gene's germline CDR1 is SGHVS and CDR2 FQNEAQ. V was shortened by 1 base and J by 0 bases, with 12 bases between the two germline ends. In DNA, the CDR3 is TGTGCCAGCAGCTTAGGCAGCGACCTCATGAACACTGAAGCTTTCTTT. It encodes CASSLGSDLMNTEAFF.

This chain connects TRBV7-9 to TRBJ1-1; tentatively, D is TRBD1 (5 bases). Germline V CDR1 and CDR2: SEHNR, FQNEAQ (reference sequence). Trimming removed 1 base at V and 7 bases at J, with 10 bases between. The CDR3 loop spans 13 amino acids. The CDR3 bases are TGTGCCAGCAGCTTAGAAAGCAGGGTTGAAGCTTTCTTT. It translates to CASSLESRVEAFF.

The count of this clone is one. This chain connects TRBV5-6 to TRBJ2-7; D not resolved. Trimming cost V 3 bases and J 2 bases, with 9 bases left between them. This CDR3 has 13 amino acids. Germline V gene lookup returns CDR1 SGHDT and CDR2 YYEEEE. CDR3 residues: CASSSDGPYEQYF. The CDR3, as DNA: TGTGCCAGCAGCTCTGACGGACCCTACGAGCAGTACTTC.

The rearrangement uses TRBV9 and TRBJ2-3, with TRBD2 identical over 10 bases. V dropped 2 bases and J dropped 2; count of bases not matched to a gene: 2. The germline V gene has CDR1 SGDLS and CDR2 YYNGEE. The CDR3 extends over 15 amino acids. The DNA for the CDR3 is TGTGCCAGCAGCGTCACTAGCGGGGTCACAGATACGCAGTATTTT. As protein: CASSVTSGVTDTQYF.

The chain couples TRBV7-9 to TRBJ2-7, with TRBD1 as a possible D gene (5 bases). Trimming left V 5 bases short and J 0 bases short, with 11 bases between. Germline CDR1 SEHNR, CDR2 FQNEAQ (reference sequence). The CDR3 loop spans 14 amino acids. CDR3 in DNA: TGTGCCAGCAGCCAACCGACAGTCTCCTACGAGCAGTACTTC. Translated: CASSQPTVSYEQYF.

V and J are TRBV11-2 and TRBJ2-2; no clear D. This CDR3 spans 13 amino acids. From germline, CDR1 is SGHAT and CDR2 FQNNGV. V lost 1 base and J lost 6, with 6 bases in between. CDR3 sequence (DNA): TGTGCCAGCAGCTTAGTATTGGCCGGGGAGCTGTTTTTT. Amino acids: CASSLVLAGELFF.

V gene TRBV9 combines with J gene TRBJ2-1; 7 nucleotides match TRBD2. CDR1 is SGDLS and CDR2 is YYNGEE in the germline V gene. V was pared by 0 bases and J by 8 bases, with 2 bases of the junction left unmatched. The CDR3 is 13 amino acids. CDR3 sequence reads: CASSVASGYEQFF. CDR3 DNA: TGTGCCAGCAGCGTAGCTAGCGGTTATGAGCAGTTCTTC.

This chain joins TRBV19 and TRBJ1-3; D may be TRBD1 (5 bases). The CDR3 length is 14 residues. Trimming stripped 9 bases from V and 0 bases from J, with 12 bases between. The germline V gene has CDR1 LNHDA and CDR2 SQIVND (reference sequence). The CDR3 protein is CASSDRISGNTIYF. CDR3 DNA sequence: TGTGCCAGCTCAGACAGAATCTCTGGAAACACCATATATTTT.

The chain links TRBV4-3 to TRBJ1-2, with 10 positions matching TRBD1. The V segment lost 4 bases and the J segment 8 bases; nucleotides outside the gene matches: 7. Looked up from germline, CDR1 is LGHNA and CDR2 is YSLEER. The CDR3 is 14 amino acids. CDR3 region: CASSRAGTGVGYTF. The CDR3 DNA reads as TGCGCCAGCAGCCGGGCAGGGACAGGGGTGGGCTACACCTTC.

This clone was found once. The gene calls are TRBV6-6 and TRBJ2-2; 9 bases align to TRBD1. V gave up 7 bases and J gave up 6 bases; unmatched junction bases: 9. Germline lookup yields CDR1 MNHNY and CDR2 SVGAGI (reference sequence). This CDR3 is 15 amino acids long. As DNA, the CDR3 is TGTGCCAGCACCCTAATTACAGGGGGCCCCGGGGAGCTGTTTTTT. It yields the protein CASTLITGGPGELFF.

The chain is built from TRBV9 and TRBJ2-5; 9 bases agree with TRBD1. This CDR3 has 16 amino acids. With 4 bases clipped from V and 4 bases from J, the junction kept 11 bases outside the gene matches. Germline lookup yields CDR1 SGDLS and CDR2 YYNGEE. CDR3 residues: CASSPKEDRGGETQYF. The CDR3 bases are TGTGCCAGCAGCCCGAAGGAGGACAGGGGTGGAGAGACCCAGTACTTC.

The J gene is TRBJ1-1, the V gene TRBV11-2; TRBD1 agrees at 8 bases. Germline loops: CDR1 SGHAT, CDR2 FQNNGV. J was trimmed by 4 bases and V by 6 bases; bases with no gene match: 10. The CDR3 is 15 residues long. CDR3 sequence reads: CASSYLGQGFTEAFF. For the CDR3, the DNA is TGTGCCAGCAGTTATCTCGGACAGGGCTTCACTGAAGCTTTCTTT.

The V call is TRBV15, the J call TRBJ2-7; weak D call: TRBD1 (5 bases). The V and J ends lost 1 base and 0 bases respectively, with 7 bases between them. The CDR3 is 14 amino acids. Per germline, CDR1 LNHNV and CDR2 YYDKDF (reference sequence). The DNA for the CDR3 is TGTGCCACCAGCAGAGGGGGCATCTCCTACGAGCAGTACTTC. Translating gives CATSRGGISYEQYF.

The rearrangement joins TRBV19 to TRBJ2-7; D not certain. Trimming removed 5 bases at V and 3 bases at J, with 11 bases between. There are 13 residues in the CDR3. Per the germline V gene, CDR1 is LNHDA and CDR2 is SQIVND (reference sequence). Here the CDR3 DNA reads TGTGCCAGTAGTCCCGGGTCAAACTACGAGCAGTACTTC. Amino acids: CASSPGSNYEQYF.

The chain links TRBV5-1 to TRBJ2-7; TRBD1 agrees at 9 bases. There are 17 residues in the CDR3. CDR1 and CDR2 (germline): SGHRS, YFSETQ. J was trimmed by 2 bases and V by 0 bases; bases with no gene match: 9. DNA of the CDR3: TGCGCCAGCAGCTTGGAAGGACTCCGGGACAGGGCCTACGAGCAGTACTTC. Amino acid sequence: CASSLEGLRDRAYEQYF.

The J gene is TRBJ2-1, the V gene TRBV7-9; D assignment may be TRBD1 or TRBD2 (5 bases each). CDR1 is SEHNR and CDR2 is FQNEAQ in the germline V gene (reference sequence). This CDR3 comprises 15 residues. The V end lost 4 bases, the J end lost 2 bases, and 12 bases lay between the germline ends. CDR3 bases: TGTGCCAGCAGCTCAACCGGGACGCCCTACAATGAGCAGTTCTTC. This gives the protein CASSSTGTPYNEQFF.